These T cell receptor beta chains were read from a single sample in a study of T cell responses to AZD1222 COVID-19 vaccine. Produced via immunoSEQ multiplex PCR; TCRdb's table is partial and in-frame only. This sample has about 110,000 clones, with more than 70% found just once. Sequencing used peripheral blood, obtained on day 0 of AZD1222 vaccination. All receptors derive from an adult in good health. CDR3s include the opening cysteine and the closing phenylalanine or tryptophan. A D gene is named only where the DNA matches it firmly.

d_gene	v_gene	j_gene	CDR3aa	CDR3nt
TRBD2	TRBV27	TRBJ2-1	CASSRWGLLVEQFF	TGTGCCAGCAGCCGTTGGGGACTATTGGTTGAGCAGTTCTTC
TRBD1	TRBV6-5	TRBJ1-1	CASKGQAKIEAFF	TGTGCCAGCAAGGGACAGGCAAAAATTGAAGCTTTCTTT
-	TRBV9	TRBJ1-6	CASSVVDSNSPLHF	TGTGCCAGCAGCGTAGTTGACTCTAATTCACCCCTCCACTTT
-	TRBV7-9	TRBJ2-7	CASSPESLTYGEQYF	TGTGCCAGCAGCCCCGAAAGCCTTACCTACGGCGAGCAGTACTTC
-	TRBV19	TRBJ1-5	CASSVPGVWGNQPQHF	TGTGCCAGTAGTGTCCCAGGGGTATGGGGCAATCAGCCCCAGCATTTT
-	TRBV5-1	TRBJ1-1	CASSLGTGNTEAFF	TGCGCCAGCAGCTTGGGCACAGGGAACACTGAAGCTTTCTTT
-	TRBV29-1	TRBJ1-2	CSVEMPGGGYTF	TGCAGCGTTGAGATGCCCGGGGGTGGCTACACCTTC
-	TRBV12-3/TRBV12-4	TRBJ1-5	CASSRGSAQHF	TGTGCCAGCAGCCGGGGGTCGGCCCAGCATTTT
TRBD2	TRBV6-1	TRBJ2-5	CASSELAGGRETQYF	TGTGCCAGCAGTGAACTAGCGGGGGGGAGGGAGACCCAGTACTTC
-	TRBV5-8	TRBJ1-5	CASSLDSYSNQPQHF	TGTGCCAGCAGCTTGGACAGCTATAGCAATCAGCCCCAGCATTTT
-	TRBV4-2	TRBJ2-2	CASSQVRTGELFF	TGTGCCAGCAGCCAAGTTCGCACCGGGGAGCTGTTTTTT